This passage covers 11 T cell receptor beta chains from one sample sequenced in a study of regulatory T cells in long-lasting Graves disease. Sample time point: newly diagnosed GD, antithyroid drugs for less than 3 months. From RNA extracted from PBMCs, the TCR library was made. In building TCR beta libraries, iRepertoire HTBI primers were used together with Arm-PCR of CDR3 regions. TCRdb re-called the multiplex PCR reads with MiXCR, one entry per CDR3 protein. The repertoire includes approximately 250,000 distinct CDR3 sequences, about 18% of them detected once, and roughly a fifth sits in the top ten. The sequenced sample was peripheral blood mononuclear cells (PBMCs), obtained at new diagnosis, from a patient treated with antithyroid drugs. The source of these receptors is a female donor with Graves disease.

This clonotype was picked up many times. The rearrangement links TRBV15 to TRBJ1-2, with D unclear. V shed 0 bases and J shed 4 bases, with 3 bases lying between them. CDR3 length: 12 residues. CDR1 and CDR2 from the germline V gene are LNHNV and YYDKDF (reference sequence). DNA of the CDR3: TGTGCCACCAGCAGAGATTCCTATGGCTACACCTTC. Translation: CATSRDSYGYTF.

This clonotype has more than one count but fewer than ten. This chain connects TRBV19 to TRBJ2-2, with 7 bases that match TRBD2. The CDR3 sequence is 15 residues long. The J segment lost 5 bases and the V segment lost 7 bases, leaving 10 bases of the junction unmatched. Germline V gene sequence: CDR1 LNHDA, CDR2 SQIVND (reference sequence). The CDR3 DNA sequence: TGTGCCAGTACTCTCTGGGAGGGTTGGACCGGGGAGCTGTTTTTT. Translated: CASTLWEGWTGELFF. Together with reference TRBV19 and TRBJ2-2, the CDR3 gives the full variable domain: DGGITQSPKYLFRKEGQNVTLSCEQNLNHDAMYWYRQDPGQGLRLIYYSQIVNDFQKGDIAEGYSVSREKKESFPLTVTSAQKNPTAFYLCASTLWEGWTGELFFGEGSRLTVL.

Many counts were recorded for this clonotype. The V and J genes are TRBV29-1 and TRBJ2-1; TRBD1 or TRBD2 may be the D gene (5 bases each). The CDR3 has 13 amino acids. V lost 5 bases and J lost 6, with 14 bases in between. Per the germline V gene, CDR1 is SQVTM and CDR2 is ANQGSEA. The CDR3 coding sequence is TGCAGCGTTCAACCAGGGACCCCCAATGAGCAGTTCTTC. Protein sequence: CSVQPGTPNEQFF.

This clonotype occurred many times. The chain employs TRBV5-1 and TRBJ2-3, with 7 bases that match TRBD2. From germline, CDR1 is SGHRS and CDR2 YFSETQ. The CDR3 totals 16 residues. V shed 2 bases and J 3 bases; nucleotides not matched to a gene: 9. The CDR3 nucleotides are TGCGCCAGCAGCTTTTTGGCGGGAGCGTCGACAGATACGCAGTATTTT. Translation gives CASSFLAGASTDTQYF.

This clonotype was detected ten times or more. The chain combines TRBV30 with TRBJ2-5; D is undetermined. Germline CDR1 GTSNPN, CDR2 SVGIG (reference sequence). This CDR3 comprises 13 residues. The V end was cut by 0 bases, the J end by 1 base, with 6 bases between. The DNA for the CDR3 is TGTGCCTGGAGTGTAGGGTTCCAAGAGACCCAGTACTTC. Translating gives CAWSVGFQETQYF.

This clonotype was seen many times. The V call is TRBV19, the J call TRBJ2-3; 14 nucleotides line up with TRBD2. Germline CDR1 LNHDA, CDR2 SQIVND (reference sequence). CDR3 length: 20 amino acids. Trimming removed 3 bases from V and 1 base from J; junction bases left unmatched: 12. In DNA, the CDR3 is TGTGCCAGTAGTATCCACCCGGGACTAGCGGGAGTCGGGGGCACAGATACGCAGTATTTT. Translating it yields CASSIHPGLAGVGGTDTQYF.

Many counts were recorded for this clonotype. This rearrangement joins TRBV3-1 to TRBJ2-5; D gene uncertain. Per germline, CDR1 LGHDT and CDR2 YNNKEL (reference sequence). The CDR3 consists of 14 residues. V gave up 4 bases and J gave up 7 bases, with 16 bases separating them. This chain's CDR3 is CASSPQLPWGTQYF. The CDR3 bases are TGTGCCAGCAGCCCACAGTTACCGTGGGGGACCCAGTACTTC.

The rearrangement links TRBV7-9 to TRBJ2-2; 14 bases are a match to TRBD2. V dropped 6 bases and J dropped 4; count of bases not matched to a gene: 13. CDR1 is SEHNR and CDR2 is FQNEAQ in the germline V gene (reference sequence). The CDR3 contains 19 residues. The CDR3 DNA is TGTGCCAGCAGTTCCCGACTAGCGGGAGGGCCCGATGGCACCGGGGAGCTGTTTTTT. It yields the protein CASSSRLAGGPDGTGELFF. Full variable domain (outside the CDR3, taken from reference TRBV7-9 and TRBJ2-2): DTGVSQNPRHKITKRGQNVTFRCDPISEHNRLYWYRQTLGQGPEFLTYFQNEAQLEKSRLLSDRFSAERPKGSFSTLEIQRTEQGDSAMYLCASSSRLAGGPDGTGELFFGEGSRLTVL.

This clonotype was detected ten times or more. This chain uses TRBV13 with TRBJ2-3; TRBD2 aligns across 9 bases. The germline V gene encodes CDR1 PRHDT and CDR2 FYEKMQ (reference sequence). Trimming at V came to 2 bases and at J to 4 bases, leaving 10 bases not matched to a gene. The CDR3 has 17 residues. The CDR3 DNA is TGTGCCAGCAGCTTAAGGCTAGCGGGAAATTTGCCAGATACGCAGTATTTT. Translation: CASSLRLAGNLPDTQYF.

This clonotype has at least ten counts. CDR3 coding DNA: TGTGCCAGCAGACTAGTGGGGGAGACCCAGTACTTC. Its protein product is CASRLVGETQYF. This sequence joins TRBV2 and TRBJ2-5; TRBD2 might be the D (5 bases). The germline V and J ends were trimmed by 6 bases and 5 bases, with 10 bases remaining between them. The CDR3 length is 12 residues. Germline V CDR1 and CDR2: SNHLY, FYNNEI.

This clonotype appeared many times. The chain is built from TRBV20-1 and TRBJ2-3; D is perhaps TRBD2 (6 bases). Germline V gene sequence: CDR1 DFQATT, CDR2 SNEGSKA (reference sequence). V lost 0 bases and J 1 base, leaving 11 bases between the germline ends. The CDR3 runs 15 residues. The CDR3 region is CSARDNTGGTDTQYF. The CDR3 DNA follows: TGCAGTGCTAGAGATAATACGGGGGGCACAGATACGCAGTATTTT.